The 14 T cell receptor beta chains below come from one sample, sequenced in a study of CD8 T cells in Susac syndrome. Random-hexamer reverse transcription was applied to about 0.45 to 1 ug RNA. TCRdb reanalysed the immunoSEQ multiplex PCR reads using MiXCR and keeps one entry per CDR3 protein. The sample carries hundreds of thousands of distinct CDR3 sequences, approximately 89% recorded once. The sequenced material came from CD8+ T cells from PBMCs. All receptors derive from a human donor with multiple sclerosis.

This sequence joins TRBV6-6 and TRBJ2-2; TRBD2 agrees at 9 bases. From germline, CDR1 is MNHNY and CDR2 SVGAGI (reference sequence). The trim removed 0 bases at V and 3 bases at J, leaving 2 bases unmatched. This CDR3 is built from 16 residues. The CDR3: CASSYSIAGDTGELFF. In DNA, the CDR3 is TGTGCCAGCAGTTACTCGATAGCGGGGGACACCGGGGAGCTGTTTTTT.

The gene calls are TRBV27 and TRBJ2-7; 7 bases fit TRBD1. The CDR3 is 14 residues long. J gave up 3 bases and V 8 bases, and 10 bases lay outside the gene matches. CDR1 is MNHEY and CDR2 is SMNVEV in the germline V gene (reference sequence). The CDR3 DNA sequence: TGTGCCAGCGCCTTCTCCGGGACAGACTACGAGCAGTACTTC. The encoded protein is CASAFSGTDYEQYF.

The gene calls are TRBV5-1 and TRBJ1-1; possibly TRBD1 for D (6 bases). In germline, CDR1 is SGHRS, CDR2 YFSETQ. V was trimmed by 3 bases and J by 3 bases, leaving 15 bases between them. The CDR3 covers 15 residues. In DNA form, the CDR3 reads TGCGCCAGCAGCTCTCGGGACATGGCGGACACTGAAGCTTTCTTT. It codes for CASSSRDMADTEAFF. Complete variable domain (other parts from reference TRBV5-1 and TRBJ1-1): KAGVTQTPRYLIKTRGQQVTLSCSPISGHRSVSWYQQTPGQGLQFLFEYFSETQRNKGNFPGRFSGRQFSNSRSEMNVSTLELGDSALYLCASSSRDMADTEAFFGQGTRLTVV.

About this clonotype itself: Here the CDR3 omits its conserved ending phenylalanine or tryptophan, so a read error is the likely source. The rearrangement uses TRBV12-3 or TRBV12-4 and TRBJ2-2, with a weak D call TRBD1 (5 bases). V dropped 4 bases and J dropped 0 bases, with 9 bases sitting between them. This CDR3 has 15 residues. The CDR3 protein is CASSSTVPNTGELFC. DNA for the CDR3: TGTGCCAGCAGTTCGACAGTACCGAACACCGGGGAGCTGTTTTGT.

This chain links TRBV9 with TRBJ2-1; D is undetermined. The V end was cut by 3 bases, the J end by 6 bases, with 7 bases between. CDR1 is SGDLS, CDR2 YYNGEE, per germline. This CDR3 has 12 residues. The DNA of the CDR3 is TGTGCCAGCAGCGGGCTTTTCAATGAGCAGTTCTTC. Protein sequence: CASSGLFNEQFF.

This sequence joins TRBV30 and TRBJ2-2; D perhaps matches TRBD2 (6 bases). CDR1 and CDR2 (germline): GTSNPN, SVGIG (reference sequence). V lost 6 bases to trimming and J lost 5 bases, with 13 bases between them. This CDR3 has 13 residues. The CDR3 loop is CACSLGLTGELFF. The CDR3 region has the DNA TGTGCCTGCTCATTGGGACTTACCGGGGAGCTGTTTTTT.

J is TRBJ1-1 and V is TRBV4-1, with D tentatively TRBD1 (6 bases). CDR3 length: 13 residues. The ends were cut back, 0 bases at V and 7 bases at J, with 9 bases in the middle. The V gene's germline CDR1 is MGHRA and CDR2 YSYEKL. The DNA of the CDR3 is TGCGCCAGCAGCCAAGAGGGGGCCTTTGAAGCTTTCTTT. This codes for CASSQEGAFEAFF.

The V and J genes are TRBV19 and TRBJ2-7; perhaps TRBD2 as D (7 bases). The CDR3 consists of 13 residues. Trimming removed 3 bases from V and 6 bases from J, with 12 bases in between. Germline-derived CDR1 and CDR2 are LNHDA and SQIVND (reference sequence). The CDR3: CASSIGGGGEQYF. CDR3 coding DNA: TGTGCCAGTAGTATCGGAGGGGGGGGCGAGCAGTACTTC.

The chain couples TRBV28 to TRBJ2-1; no reliable D call. The CDR3 has 14 amino acids. Germline values: CDR1 MDHEN, CDR2 SYDVKM. The ends were cut back, 6 bases at V and 0 bases at J, with 9 bases in the middle. CDR3 region: CASRQLISYNEQFF. CDR3 coding DNA: TGTGCCAGCAGGCAGTTGATCTCCTACAATGAGCAGTTCTTC.

This clonotype was recorded once. The V gene is TRBV7-9, the J gene TRBJ1-5, with D possibly being TRBD1 (6 bases). CDR3 length: 15 residues. V was shortened by 5 bases and J by 4 bases, with 15 bases between the two germline ends. Germline V gives CDR1 SEHNR, CDR2 FQNEAQ (reference sequence). The CDR3: CASSRQGTDNQPQHF. The CDR3 nucleotides read TGTGCCAGCAGCCGCCAGGGGACCGATAATCAGCCCCAGCATTTT.

This clonotype was seen a single time. This chain connects TRBV28 to TRBJ1-5; D remains unclear. Germline loops: CDR1 MDHEN, CDR2 SYDVKM. The CDR3 loop spans 14 amino acids. The V and J ends lost 6 bases and 1 base respectively, with 10 bases between them. CDR3 DNA sequence: TGTGCCAGCAGGCCCCCTGAAAGCAATCAGCCCCAGCATTTT. Translating it yields CASRPPESNQPQHF.

The chain carries TRBV27 and TRBJ1-5, with 7 bases matching TRBD1. V shed 0 bases, J shed 0 bases, and the junction held 5 bases outside the gene matches. The germline gives CDR1 MNHEY, CDR2 SMNVEV (reference sequence). CDR3 length: 17 amino acids. CDR3 sequence: CASSLSGTDYSNQPQHF. The CDR3 DNA is TGTGCCAGCAGTTTATCGGGGACAGACTATAGCAATCAGCCCCAGCATTTT.

The genes are TRBV12-3 or TRBV12-4 and TRBJ1-5, with D unclear. The ends were cut back, 3 bases at V and 7 bases at J, with 13 bases in the middle. This CDR3 is built from 14 residues. CDR3 in amino acids: CASSLAGSRQPQHF. The CDR3, as DNA: TGTGCCAGCAGTTTGGCTGGGTCAAGACAGCCCCAGCATTTT.

The chain combines TRBV29-1 with TRBJ1-1; D not resolved. Per germline, CDR1 SQVTM and CDR2 ANQGSEA. Trimming cost V 0 bases and J 6 bases, with 8 bases left between them. This CDR3 contains 12 residues. CDR3 region: CSVEDGRAEAFF. The CDR3 DNA is TGCAGCGTTGAAGATGGCCGCGCTGAAGCTTTCTTT.